This T cell receptor (beta chain) was sequenced in a study of blood T cell repertoires in COVID-19 (TCRdb year 2020). General notes on the study: Samples covering the acute and convalescent phases of COVID-19 were provided by collaborators in the United States, Italy and Spain. Nearly every sample came with metadata listing a de-identified subject ID, COVID-19 status, age in years and sex. Where available, HLA class I and class II types were obtained from metadata supplied by the sample provider rather than from assay-based typing. The material from the prospective study consisted of cDNA or gDNA derived from T cells, B-cell-depleted T cells, or PBMCs. Samples came from the ongoing ImmuneRACE study (first 160 participants) plus 1,254 subjects from 6 global collaborators. A freely available public database, intended as a resource for researchers studying the immune response to SARS-CoV-2, is where the repertoires were released. Subjects who had been exposed to COVID-19, were actively infected with it, or had recovered from it provided the deeply sampled blood TCRbeta repertoires that made up the dataset. Overall study results and their limits: The amount of clinical and demographic metadata varied by source and participant and was provided uncurated.

To note about this clone: Its antigen remains undetermined. It has no much larger one-base neighbor in the sample; base qualities were not kept.

In the prospective study, participants were 18 to 89 years old, resided in 24 geographic areas of the United States, and were enrolled through a virtual design. To assign participants to cohorts, the prospective study relied on clinical history that participants themselves reported in a screening survey and a study questionnaire. Exposed participants were defined as having been in contact with someone with a PCR-confirmed or clinician-diagnosed COVID-19 case within 2 weeks of study entry. In the prospective study, mobile phlebotomists collected whole blood, serum and a nasopharyngeal or oropharyngeal swab from each participant. Prospective study participants could optionally give additional blood draws and questionnaires over an approximately two-month period. Prospective study blood samples were shipped either frozen or at room temperature before DNA extraction. CDR1 SGHRS and CDR2 YFSETQ were looked up in the germline V gene. The CDR3 starts with the cysteine, ends with the phenylalanine, and has 15 residues. The DNA shown is the 45-base CDR3, in frame from base 1. V drops 4 bases and J drops 7 bases, leaving 17 bases in between.

TCRbeta CDR3 regions were amplified from genomic DNA by means of the immunoSEQ Assay, a bias-controlled multiplex PCR. In the original analysis: The number of nucleated cells in each sample was estimated from the amplification of reference gene primers within the assay. Sequence reads were collapsed and filtered to measure the absolute abundance of every unique TCRbeta CDR3 rearrangement. Productive Simpson clonality was computed per sample as the square root of Simpson's diversity index over productive rearrangements. In its TCRdb copy, this immuneACCESS table keeps in-frame sequences only and misses some clones. Where compared with another copy, unresolved V genes explain less than half of these, and the others have no known cause. V and J calls and clone size are those listed in that table; D and trimming were worked out from the DNA. The sample data list 350,000 or so clones, and around nine tenths of these were observed just once. The ten largest make up 0.95% to 1.1% of the sample.

Sample: PBMCs or T cells enriched from blood (not recorded which). The sequence came from a woman aged 25 to 39 who had been exposed to COVID-19. This chain is built from TRBV5-1 and TRBJ1-4; a tentative D match to TRBD1 spans 6 bases. For the CDR3, the sequence is CASSPEGVGGEKLFF. In nucleotides, the sequence is TGCGCCAGCAGCCCCGAGGGGGTAGGGGGTGAAAAACTGTTTTTT. Supplemented by the reference TRBV5-1 and TRBJ1-4 proteins around the CDR3, the complete variable domain is KAGVTQTPRYLIKTRGQQVTLSCSPISGHRSVSWYQQTPGQGLQFLFEYFSETQRNKGNFPGRFSGRQFSNSRSEMNVSTLELGDSALYLCASSPEGVGGEKLFFGSGTQLSVL.